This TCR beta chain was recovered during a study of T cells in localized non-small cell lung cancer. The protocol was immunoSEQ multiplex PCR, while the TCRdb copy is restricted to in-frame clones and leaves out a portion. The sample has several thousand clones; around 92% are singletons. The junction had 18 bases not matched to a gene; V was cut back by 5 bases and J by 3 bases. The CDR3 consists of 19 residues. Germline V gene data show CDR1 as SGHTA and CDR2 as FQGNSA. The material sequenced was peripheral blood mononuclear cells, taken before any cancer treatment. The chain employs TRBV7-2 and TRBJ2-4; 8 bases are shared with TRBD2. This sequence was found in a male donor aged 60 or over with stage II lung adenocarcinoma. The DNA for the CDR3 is TGTGCCAGCAGCCACATTAGCGGGGTCTCCCGCAATCTCAAAAACATTCAGTACTTC. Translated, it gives CASSHISGVSRNLKNIQYF.